Shown below are 5 T cell receptor beta chains from a single sample sequenced in a study of T cell responses to AZD1222 COVID-19 vaccine (dated by TCRdb to the early 2020s). Explained via the paper, the time point label denotes: baseline before first vaccination. The library relied on the immunoSEQ multiplex PCR assay. TCRdb carries this immuneACCESS record with in-frame sequences only. Its versions omit some clonotypes, under half of them owing to an unresolved V gene in the studies checked, with the rest unexplained. In all, the sample holds over 100,000 clones, and 80% to 90% of those were seen once. The ten largest clones capture 2.4% of the sample. The source material was peripheral blood, sampled on day 0 of AZD1222 vaccination. These receptor sequences come from an adult in good health.

J is TRBJ2-3 and V is TRBV24-1; TRBD2 is a possible D gene (6 bases). V was shortened by 5 bases and J by 2 bases, with 16 bases between the two germline ends. Germline CDR1 reads KGHDR; CDR2 reads SFDVKD. The CDR3 sequence is 16 residues long. CDR3 nucleotides: TGTGCCACCAGTGCCGCCTTTGGGCGGGACACAGATACGCAGTATTTT. This gives the protein CATSAAFGRDTDTQYF.

The rearrangement joins TRBV5-5 to TRBJ2-7; D perhaps matches TRBD1 (6 bases). This CDR3 is 14 amino acids long. Per the germline V gene, CDR1 is SGHKS and CDR2 is YYEKEE (reference sequence). Trimming removed 4 bases from V and 2 bases from J, with 13 bases in between. In DNA form, the CDR3 reads TGTGCCAGCAGCCGACAGGTTACGCCCTACGAGCAGTACTTC. This gives the protein CASSRQVTPYEQYF.

The CDR3, as DNA: TGTGCCAGCAGTTTAGGGGGAGGTGGGGAGCTGTTTTTT. This encodes CASSLGGGGELFF. This sequence joins TRBV12-3 or TRBV12-4 and TRBJ2-2; weak D call: TRBD2 (6 bases). V was cut by 1 base and J by 8 bases, with 8 bases left in between. The CDR3 contains 13 residues.

The chain is built from TRBV27 and TRBJ2-1; 8 nucleotides match TRBD2. The CDR3 is made up of 14 amino acids. CDR1 and CDR2 from the germline V gene are MNHEY and SMNVEV (reference sequence). V lost 5 bases, J lost 5 bases, and 5 bases stayed unmatched. The CDR3 bases are TGTGCCAGCAGTCGCGGACTAGCCAACAATGAGCAGTTCTTC. Translation gives CASSRGLANNEQFF.

The chain has TRBV12-3 or TRBV12-4 and TRBJ1-5; no firm D call. V was pared by 2 bases and J by 7 bases, with 9 bases between. This CDR3 comprises 13 residues. DNA for the CDR3: TGTGCCAGCAGTTTATATGGACCGCAGCCCCAGCATTTT. This translates into CASSLYGPQPQHF.